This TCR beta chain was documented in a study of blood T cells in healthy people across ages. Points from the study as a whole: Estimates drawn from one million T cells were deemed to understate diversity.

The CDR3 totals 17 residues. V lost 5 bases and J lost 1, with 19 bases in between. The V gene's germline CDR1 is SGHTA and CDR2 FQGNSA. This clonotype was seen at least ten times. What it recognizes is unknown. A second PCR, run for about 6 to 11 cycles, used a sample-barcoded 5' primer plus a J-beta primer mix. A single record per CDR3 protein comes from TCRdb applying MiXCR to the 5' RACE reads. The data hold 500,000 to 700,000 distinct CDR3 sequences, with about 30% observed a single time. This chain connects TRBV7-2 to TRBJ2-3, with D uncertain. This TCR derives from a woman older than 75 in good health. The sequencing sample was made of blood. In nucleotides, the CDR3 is TGTGCCAGCAGCCGCAGCTCGAGAACCGTGGGCACAGATACGCAGTATTTT. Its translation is CASSRSSRTVGTDTQYF. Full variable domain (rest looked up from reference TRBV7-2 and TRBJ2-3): GAGVSQSPSNKVTEKGKDVELRCDPISGHTALYWYRQSLGQGLEFLIYFQGNSAPDKSGLPSDRFSAERTGGSVSTLTIQRTQQEDSAVYLCASSRSSRTVGTDTQYFGPGTRLTVL.